This TCR beta chain was sequenced during a study of CD8 T cells in ankylosing spondylitis. This clonotype was seen many times. Its antigen is unidentified. Study-level results: The authors found the disease-linked clones to be CD8+ and relatively rare in peripheral blood. Disease-linked clones were reportedly significantly enriched in matched ankylosing spondylitis synovial fluid.

Libraries of TCR beta came from quantitative 5'-RACE with molecular barcodes. TCRdb itself ran the 5' RACE reads through MiXCR, one entry per CDR3 protein. The sample shows over 95,000 distinct CDR3 sequences, about 8.3% of them seen only once. The germline V gene encodes CDR1 SGHRS and CDR2 YFSETQ. This CDR3 region has 13 residues. Deletions cut 0 bases from V and 13 bases from J, with 14 bases between. The chain carries TRBV5-1 and TRBJ2-4, with a possible D match to TRBD1 (5 bases). This sequence originates from a male donor with ankylosing spondylitis or in good health (not recorded which). The sample taken for sequencing was blood, either unsorted or a sorted T cell fraction (not recorded which). The CDR3 protein is CASSLAGREYQYF. The CDR3 DNA sequence: TGCGCCAGCAGCTTGGCCGGCAGGGAATACCAGTACTTC.